Listed below are T cell receptor beta chains from one sample, sequenced in a study of beta chain features in type 1 diabetes. Measured with immunoSEQ multiplex PCR; TCRdb has only the in-frame clones, and not every one. The sample records roughly 400,000 clones, approximately 15% being singletons. Sequenced: naive CD4+ T cells from blood. The receptors come from a woman between 18 and 29 years old in good health. Both conserved end residues are part of each CDR3. A D gene is named only where the DNA matches it firmly. Not every row has a clone size; where given, it reads once, few, many or a size class.

TRBJ1-1,TRBV5-4,-,-,CASSLESYTEAFF,TGTGCCAGCAGCCTAGAGTCCTACACTGAAGCTTTCTTT
TRBJ1-2,TRBV30,few,-,CAWTRLQDGYTF,TGTGCCTGGACCCGCTTACAGGATGGCTACACCTTC
TRBJ2-1,TRBV6-5,few,-,CASSEDRSSYNEQFF,TGTGCCAGCAGCGAGGACAGAAGCTCCTACAATGAGCAGTTCTTC
TRBJ2-1,TRBV28,few,TRBD1,CASRQGTYNEQFF,TGTGCCAGCCGACAGGGGACCTACAATGAGCAGTTCTTC
TRBJ2-5,TRBV11-1,few,-,CASSFGAVQETQYF,TGTGCCAGCAGCTTTGGGGCAGTCCAAGAGACCCAGTACTTC
TRBJ2-7,TRBV18,few,-,CASSQQDNEQYF,TGTGCCAGCTCACAACAGGACAACGAGCAGTACTTC
TRBJ2-7,TRBV30,-,-,CAWNVQRVSYEQYF,TGTGCCTGGAACGTCCAGCGGGTCTCCTACGAGCAGTACTTC
TRBJ2-5,TRBV30,few,-,CAWSVGGVRTQYF,TGTGCCTGGAGTGTAGGAGGGGTCCGGACCCAGTACTTC
TRBJ2-3,TRBV29-1,few,-,CSVEVPGTDTQYF,TGCAGCGTTGAAGTCCCCGGCACAGATACGCAGTATTTT
TRBJ2-5,TRBV25-1,few,TRBD1,CASRIRTGMQETQYF,TGTGCCAGCAGGATCAGGACAGGGATGCAAGAGACCCAGTACTTC
TRBJ2-3,TRBV28,-,-,CASSSPDRLTDTQYF,TGTGCCAGCAGTTCCCCCGACAGACTCACAGATACGCAGTATTTT
TRBJ2-4,TRBV6-5,few,TRBD2,CAIAGGLEEYF,TGTGCCATAGCGGGAGGGTTAGAGGAGTACTTC
TRBJ1-1,TRBV5-1,few,TRBD1,CASSLAQGGYTEAFF,TGCGCCAGCAGCTTGGCTCAGGGGGGATACACTGAAGCTTTCTTT
TRBJ2-7,TRBV7-2,-,TRBD2,CASQKGLAGVYEQYF,TGTGCCAGCCAAAAGGGTCTAGCGGGGGTATACGAGCAGTACTTC
TRBJ2-1,TRBV4-3,-,-,CAPEDYYNEQFF,TGCGCTCCAGAGGACTACTACAATGAGCAGTTCTTC
TRBJ2-5,TRBV29-1,-,TRBD2,CSIKTSGETQYF,TGCAGCATCAAGACTAGCGGAGAGACCCAGTACTTC
TRBJ2-2,TRBV30,-,TRBD2,CAWKRPGLVITGELFF,TGTGCCTGGAAGCGACCGGGACTAGTGATCACCGGGGAGCTGTTTTTT
TRBJ2-5,TRBV6-1,-,-,CASRRSLETQYF,TGTGCCAGCAGACGGAGTTTAGAGACCCAGTACTTC
TRBJ2-1,TRBV18,-,-,CASSPQRGIPYNEQFF,TGTGCCAGCTCACCACAGCGCGGCATCCCCTACAATGAGCAGTTCTTC
TRBJ2-2,TRBV7-2,few,-,CASSLRKGAGELFF,TGTGCCAGCAGCTTACGGAAGGGAGCCGGGGAGCTGTTTTTT
TRBJ2-3,TRBV18,-,TRBD2,CASSPPLGASGTDRHTDTQYF,TGTGCCAGCTCACCACCGCTCGGGGCTAGCGGGACAGATAGACACACAGATACGCAGTATTTT
TRBJ2-3,TRBV4-2,-,TRBD2,CASSQVTSGTDTQYF,TGTGCCAGCAGCCAAGTAACTAGCGGCACAGATACGCAGTATTTT
TRBJ2-1,TRBV9,few,TRBD2,CASSVDGLAGGQEYNEQFF,TGTGCCAGCAGCGTAGATGGACTAGCGGGAGGGCAAGAATACAATGAGCAGTTCTTC
TRBJ2-3,TRBV20-1,few,-,CSAIPVDTQYF,TGCAGTGCTATTCCGGTGGATACGCAGTATTTT
TRBJ2-3,TRBV5-1,few,TRBD2,CASSLDASGINTDTQYF,TGCGCCAGCAGCTTGGACGCTAGCGGGATCAACACAGATACGCAGTATTTT
TRBJ2-3,TRBV18,-,-,CASSPLGLDTQYF,TGTGCCAGCTCACCCCTCGGGTTGGATACGCAGTATTTT
TRBJ2-1,TRBV25-1,-,TRBD2,CASTPGLALYEQFF,TGTGCCAGCACCCCGGGACTAGCATTGTATGAGCAGTTCTTC
TRBJ2-5,TRBV5-1,few,TRBD2,CASSSGGPTETQYF,TGCGCCAGCAGCAGCGGGGGGCCCACAGAGACCCAGTACTTC
TRBJ2-1,TRBV7-3,-,-,CASSFQEADEQFF,TGTGCCAGCAGCTTTCAGGAGGCCGATGAGCAGTTCTTC
TRBJ1-5,TRBV18,-,TRBD1,CASSPYGQGAGNQPQHF,TGTGCCAGCTCACCTTACGGACAGGGGGCCGGCAATCAGCCCCAGCATTTT
TRBJ1-2,TRBV14,-,-,CASSQQQIAYGYTF,TGTGCCAGCAGCCAACAACAGATCGCCTATGGCTACACCTTC
TRBJ2-7,TRBV25-1,-,TRBD2,CASSLAGAPEQYF,TGTGCCAGCAGTCTAGCGGGGGCGCCCGAGCAGTACTTC
TRBJ2-5,TRBV5-6,-,TRBD2,CASSLAGRLQETQYF,TGTGCCAGCAGCTTAGCGGGAAGACTCCAAGAGACCCAGTACTTC
TRBJ1-1,TRBV29-1,-,-,CSVTPRMNTEAFF,TGCAGCGTCACACCGCGGATGAACACTGAAGCTTTCTTT
TRBJ1-1,TRBV6-5,-,TRBD1,CASSPPPGTGGLAFF,TGTGCCAGCAGTCCCCCACCCGGGACAGGGGGCTTGGCTTTCTTT
TRBJ2-1,TRBV5-4,few,TRBD2,CASSPRSGSSYNEQFF,TGTGCCAGCAGCCCAAGAAGCGGGAGCTCCTACAATGAGCAGTTCTTC
TRBJ2-1,TRBV28,-,TRBD2,CASSPAVVAGGGEQFF,TGTGCCAGCAGTCCTGCGGTAGTAGCGGGAGGTGGTGAGCAGTTCTTC
TRBJ2-7,TRBV7-9,few,TRBD1,CASSARILGTGGTYEQYF,TGTGCCAGCAGCGCGCGCATCCTGGGGACAGGGGGAACCTACGAGCAGTACTTC
TRBJ2-1,TRBV27,-,TRBD2,CASRPLAGIYNEQFF,TGTGCCAGCAGGCCTCTAGCGGGGATCTACAATGAGCAGTTCTTC
TRBJ2-2,TRBV11-2,-,-,CASRSIASRNTGELFF,TGTGCCAGCAGAAGCATAGCGTCCCGGAACACCGGGGAGCTGTTTTTT
TRBJ2-5,TRBV6-6,-,-,CASRGEGVATQYF,TGTGCCAGCAGAGGGGAAGGGGTAGCGACCCAGTACTTC
TRBJ1-4,TRBV30,few,-,CAWSLIRTNEKLFF,TGTGCCTGGAGCCTCATCAGAACTAATGAAAAACTGTTTTTT
TRBJ2-3,TRBV5-1,-,TRBD2,CASSLALAGSTDTQYF,TGCGCCAGCAGCTTGGCTCTAGCGGGTAGCACAGATACGCAGTATTTT
TRBJ2-7,TRBV6-5,-,-,CASSYVGRGTYEQYF,TGTGCCAGCAGTTACGTGGGCAGGGGTACCTACGAGCAGTACTTC
TRBJ1-1,TRBV7-3,-,TRBD1,CASSSRTGKNTEAFF,TGTGCCAGCAGCTCTCGGACAGGGAAGAACACTGAAGCTTTCTTT
TRBJ2-1,TRBV6-5,few,-,CASSLDSRVLNEQFF,TGTGCCAGCAGCTTGGACTCACGGGTTCTGAATGAGCAGTTCTTC
TRBJ2-5,TRBV25-1,few,TRBD1,CASSAPTGVEETQYF,TGTGCCAGCAGTGCCCCGACAGGGGTCGAAGAGACCCAGTACTTC